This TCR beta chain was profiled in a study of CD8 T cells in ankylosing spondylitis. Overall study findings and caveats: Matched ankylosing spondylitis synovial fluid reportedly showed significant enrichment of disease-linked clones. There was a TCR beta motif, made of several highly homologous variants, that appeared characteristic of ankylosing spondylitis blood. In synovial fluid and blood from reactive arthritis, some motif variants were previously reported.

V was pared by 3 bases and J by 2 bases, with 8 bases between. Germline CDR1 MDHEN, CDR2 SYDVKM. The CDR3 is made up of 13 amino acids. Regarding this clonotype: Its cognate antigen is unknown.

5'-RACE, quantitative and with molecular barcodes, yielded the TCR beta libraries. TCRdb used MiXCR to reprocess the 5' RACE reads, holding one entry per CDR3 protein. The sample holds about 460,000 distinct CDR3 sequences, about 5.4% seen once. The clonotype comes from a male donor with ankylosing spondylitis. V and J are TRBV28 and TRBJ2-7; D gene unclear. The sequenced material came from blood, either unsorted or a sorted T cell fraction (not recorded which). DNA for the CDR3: TGTGCCAGCAGTTTTCAGAGCCCCTACGAGCAGTACTTC. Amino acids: CASSFQSPYEQYF.